These 9 T cell receptor beta chains share one sample of origin, sequenced in a study of a mutant IDH1 vaccine in newly diagnosed glioma (dated by TCRdb to the early 2020s). Preparation of the library involved the immunoSEQ multiplex PCR assay. TCRdb retrieved this table from immuneACCESS and kept in-frame rearrangements only. Not all clones are present; in checked studies, unresolved V genes account for under half, and no reason is known for the remainder. The sample contains about 92,000 clones, 80% of them found a single time. The ten top clones hold approximately 7.9% of the sample. The time point label here, explained by the study, means: baseline, week 1 (first vaccination visit). This specimen's treatment or condition label, per the study, means: pre-vaccination baseline after standard-of-care therapy. The sequenced sample was PBMCs, obtained from a glioma patient treated with radiotherapy, temozolomide or both. Receptors originate from a man in his forties with glioma.

The chain joins TRBV11-2 to TRBJ1-1; D gene uncertain. Germline values: CDR1 SGHAT, CDR2 FQNNGV. Trimming stripped 6 bases from V and 7 bases from J, with 21 bases between. The CDR3 extends over 15 amino acids. CDR3 amino acids: CASRRGGWGSDEAFF. CDR3 nucleotide sequence: TGTGCCAGCAGGCGGGGAGGGTGGGGATCAGATGAAGCTTTCTTT.

The chain couples TRBV25-1 to TRBJ1-4, with TRBD1 identical over 9 bases. J was trimmed by 0 bases and V by 4 bases; bases with no gene match: 9. The CDR3 spans 18 residues. CDR1 and CDR2 (germline): MGHDK, SYGVNS. The CDR3 is CASSGRDRVGATNEKLFF. CDR3 DNA sequence: TGTGCCAGCAGTGGCCGGGACAGGGTAGGGGCAACTAATGAAAAACTGTTTTTT.

The J gene is TRBJ1-1, the V gene TRBV4-3; D not resolved. Germline V gene lookup returns CDR1 LGHNA and CDR2 YSLEER. The CDR3 contains 11 residues. Trimming shortened V by 0 bases and J by 8 bases, and 4 bases separated the two germline ends. This CDR3 is CASSQEAEAFF. DNA of the CDR3: TGCGCCAGCAGCCAAGAGGCCGAAGCTTTCTTT.

The chain is built from TRBV2 and TRBJ2-3; the match to TRBD2 covers 8 bases. The trim removed 10 bases at V and 6 bases at J, leaving 12 bases unmatched. Germline V gives CDR1 SNHLY, CDR2 FYNNEI. This CDR3 is 14 amino acids long. CDR3 bases: TGTGCCAAAAAGAGCGGGGGCCCCTCGGATACGCAGTATTTT. Encoded protein: CAKKSGGPSDTQYF.

Ten or more counts support this clone. The chain combines TRBV28 with TRBJ1-2; weak D call: TRBD1 (5 bases). The CDR3 is made up of 13 amino acids. Trimming removed 1 base at V and 5 bases at J, with 8 bases between. Germline CDR1 reads MDHEN; CDR2 reads SYDVKM. The CDR3 is CASSLLPGYGYTF. The CDR3 DNA follows: TGTGCCAGCAGTTTATTACCAGGGTATGGCTACACCTTC.

This clone was observed a single time. The CDR3 region is CASSLGGGRQETQYF. Written as DNA, the CDR3 is TGTGCCAGCAGCTTAGGGGGTGGTCGGCAAGAGACCCAGTACTTC. This chain connects TRBV7-9 to TRBJ2-5; D remains ambiguous. Germline CDR1 reads SEHNR; CDR2 reads FQNEAQ (reference sequence). This CDR3 is 15 amino acids long. V was cut by 1 base and J by 2 bases, with 11 bases left in between.

CDR3 loop: CASSLALQNRGRGQPQHF. The CDR3 nucleotides read TGCGCCAGCAGCTTGGCCTTGCAGAACAGGGGTAGGGGTCAGCCCCAGCATTTT. The rearrangement links TRBV5-1 to TRBJ1-5, with 7 bases matching TRBD1. Germline values: CDR1 SGHRS, CDR2 YFSETQ. This CDR3 comprises 18 residues. V trimming: 0 bases; J trimming: 6 bases; junction bases outside the gene matches: 15.

V is TRBV7-9 and J is TRBJ2-1, with D possibly TRBD2 on 6 matching bases. In germline, CDR1 is SEHNR, CDR2 FQNEAQ (reference sequence). The CDR3 has 16 residues. Trimming removed 1 base at V and 2 bases at J, with 12 bases between. This CDR3 is CASSLDGGYTYNEQFF. CDR3 DNA: TGTGCCAGCAGCTTAGATGGGGGGTACACCTACAATGAGCAGTTCTTC. Full variable domain (outside the CDR3, taken from reference TRBV7-9 and TRBJ2-1): DTGVSQNPRHKITKRGQNVTFRCDPISEHNRLYWYRQTLGQGPEFLTYFQNEAQLEKSRLLSDRFSAERPKGSFSTLEIQRTEQGDSAMYLCASSLDGGYTYNEQFFGPGTRLTVL.

The chain combines TRBV9 with TRBJ2-5; possibly TRBD2 for D (5 bases). CDR3 size: 15 residues. Trimming stripped 0 bases from V and 5 bases from J, with 14 bases between. Germline values: CDR1 SGDLS, CDR2 YYNGEE. For the CDR3, the DNA is TGTGCCAGCAGCGTAGTTAGTAGCGTCGGTGAGACCCAGTACTTC. Its translation: CASSVVSSVGETQYF. Using reference TRBV9 and TRBJ2-5 for the parts outside the CDR3, the full variable domain is DSGVTQTPKHLITATGQRVTLRCSPRSGDLSVYWYQQSLDQGLQFLIQYYNGEERAKGNILERFSAQQFPDLHSELNLSSLELGDSALYFCASSVVSSVGETQYFGPGTRLLVL.